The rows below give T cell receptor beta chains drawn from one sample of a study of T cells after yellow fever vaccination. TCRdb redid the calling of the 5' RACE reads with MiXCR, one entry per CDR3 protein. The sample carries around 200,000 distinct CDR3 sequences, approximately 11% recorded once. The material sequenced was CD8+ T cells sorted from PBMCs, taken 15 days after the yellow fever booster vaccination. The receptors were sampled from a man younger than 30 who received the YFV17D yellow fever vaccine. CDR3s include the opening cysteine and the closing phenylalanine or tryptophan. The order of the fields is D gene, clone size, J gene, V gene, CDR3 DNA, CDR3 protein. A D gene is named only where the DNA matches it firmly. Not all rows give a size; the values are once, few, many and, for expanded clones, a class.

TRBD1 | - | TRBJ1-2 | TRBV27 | TGTGCCAGCAGTCCCTTCGACAGGGGCGGCTACACCTTC | CASSPFDRGGYTF
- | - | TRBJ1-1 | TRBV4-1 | TGCGCCAGCAGCCAAGCGAAGGGGGGGGGACGAGAAGCTTTCTTT | CASSQAKGGGREAFF
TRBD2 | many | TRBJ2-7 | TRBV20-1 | TGCAGTGCTACCGATAGCGGGGGGCTATCCTACGAGCAGTACTTC | CSATDSGGLSYEQYF
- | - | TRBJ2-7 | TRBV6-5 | TGTGCCAGCAGGACCGGGACCGGGGCCTACGAGCAGTACTTC | CASRTGTGAYEQYF
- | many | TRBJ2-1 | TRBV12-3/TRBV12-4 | TGTGCCAGCAGTCCCAGTTGGGGGGGCGACTCCTACAATGAGCAGTTCTTC | CASSPSWGGDSYNEQFF
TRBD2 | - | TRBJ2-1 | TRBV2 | TGTGCCAGCAGCGAGGGGATCAGCGGGGGACACAATGAGCAGTTCTTC | CASSEGISGGHNEQFF
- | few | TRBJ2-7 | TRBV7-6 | TGTGCCAGCAGCCCCATGGTGGAGCGTCCGGGACTTCTTCTCTACGAGCAGTACTTC | CASSPMVERPGLLLYEQYF
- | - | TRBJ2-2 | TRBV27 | TGTGCCAGCAGTTATCGAACAGGGAACGCCGGGGAGCTGTTTTTT | CASSYRTGNAGELFF
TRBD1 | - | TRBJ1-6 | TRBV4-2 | TGTGCCAGCAGCCACGAACAGGGGGTGTATAATTCACCCCTCCACTTT | CASSHEQGVYNSPLHF
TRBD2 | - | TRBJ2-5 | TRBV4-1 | TGCGCCAGCAGCCATGGAAGAGGCGGACTAGGTCAAGAGACCCAGTACTTC | CASSHGRGGLGQETQYF
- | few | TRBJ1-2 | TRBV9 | TGTGCCAGCAGCGTAGTCGAACGGGCCGTCAACTATGGCTACACCTTC | CASSVVERAVNYGYTF
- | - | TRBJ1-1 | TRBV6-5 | TGTGCCAGCAGTTCTCGGGAACGGATTGAAGCTTTCTTT | CASSSRERIEAFF